What follows are 26 T cell receptor beta chains derived from one specimen sequenced in a study of T cell repertoires in cytomegalovirus infection. TCRdb re-called the reads with MiXCR, one entry per CDR3 protein. The table lists approximately 180,000 distinct CDR3 sequences, approximately 19% of them singletons. Material: PBMCs. The receptors were gathered from a human donor in good health (CMV status not recorded). Some clones in this sample may be carry-over from other donors' samples.

There are many counts of this clonotype. The CDR3 spells CASSSTAWKASTDTQYF. The DNA of the CDR3 is TGTGCCAGCAGCTCAACCGCCTGGAAGGCTAGCACAGATACGCAGTATTTT. The chain joins TRBV7-2 to TRBJ2-3; D is undetermined. This CDR3 has 17 amino acids. In germline, CDR1 is SGHTA, CDR2 FQGNSA. The V end was cut by 4 bases, the J end by 0 bases, with 17 bases between.

This clonotype was observed at least ten times. The chain uses TRBV7-2 and TRBJ1-2, with TRBD1 as a possible D gene (5 bases). The CDR3 totals 16 residues. V dropped 5 bases and J dropped 4 bases, with 20 bases sitting between them. Germline V gene data show CDR1 as SGHTA and CDR2 as FQGNSA. The CDR3: CASSQDRSRAAYGYTF. The DNA of the CDR3 is TGTGCCAGCAGCCAGGATCGGTCCAGGGCAGCCTATGGCTACACCTTC.

The table lists this clonotype with many counts. This rearrangement joins TRBV12-3 or TRBV12-4 to TRBJ1-4, with D possibly matching TRBD1 (5 bases). The V and J ends lost 4 bases and 8 bases respectively, with 14 bases between them. The CDR3 spans 14 residues. The CDR3 loop reads CASSSTVLGEKLFF. The CDR3 region has the DNA TGTGCCAGCAGTTCGACAGTTTTAGGCGAAAAACTGTTTTTT.

In DNA, the CDR3 is TGCGCCAGCAGCGCGAGCGGGAGTAGGGAGACCCAGTACTTC. Amino acids: CASSASGSRETQYF. The chain has TRBV5-1 and TRBJ2-5, with TRBD2 matching 8 bases. This CDR3 region has 14 residues. V lost 4 bases, J lost 5 bases, and 7 bases stayed unmatched. CDR1 SGHRS and CDR2 YFSETQ come from the germline V gene.

This clonotype was seen at least ten times. The chain employs TRBV15 and TRBJ2-1, with 9 bases aligning to TRBD1. CDR1 is LNHNV, CDR2 YYDKDF, per germline (reference sequence). CDR3 length: 17 amino acids. V was clipped by 0 bases and J by 7 bases; unmatched bases: 10. CDR3 amino acids: CATSRDGGQGTSNEQFF. The CDR3 nucleotides read TGTGCCACCAGCAGAGATGGGGGACAGGGTACATCGAATGAGCAGTTCTTC.

The rearrangement uses TRBV19 and TRBJ1-5; no firm D call. Trimming pared 1 base from V and 3 bases from J, leaving 10 bases between. Germline values: CDR1 LNHDA, CDR2 SQIVND (reference sequence). The CDR3 runs 15 residues. CDR3 nucleotide sequence: TGTGCCAGTAGTATAGGATACCGCTTCAATCAGCCCCAGCATTTT. Translating gives CASSIGYRFNQPQHF.

In its sample, this clonotype was seen many times. This rearrangement joins TRBV6-2 or TRBV6-3 to TRBJ1-2, with a weak D call TRBD1 (5 bases). This CDR3 is 14 amino acids long. Germline V gives CDR1 MNHEY, CDR2 SVGEGT. Trimming removed 6 bases at V and 0 bases at J, with 11 bases between. Here the CDR3 reads CASRTGTANYGYTF. DNA of the CDR3: TGTGCCAGCAGAACCGGGACGGCTAACTATGGCTACACCTTC.

This chain joins TRBV19 and TRBJ1-2, with 7 bases matching TRBD1. CDR1 is LNHDA and CDR2 is SQIVND in the germline V gene (reference sequence). J gave up 5 bases and V 6 bases, and 6 bases lay outside the gene matches. The CDR3 runs to 13 residues. CDR3 protein: CASRRQGRYGYTF. The DNA for the CDR3 is TGTGCCAGTAGAAGACAGGGTCGGTATGGCTACACCTTC.

The chain recombines TRBV29-1 with TRBJ2-5; a weak D match, TRBD1 (6 bases). V shed 3 bases and J shed 7 bases, with 21 bases lying between them. The CDR3 is made up of 15 amino acids. Germline CDR1 is SQVTM and CDR2 is ANQGSEA. In DNA form, the CDR3 reads TGCAGCGTTGAGTATTCAGGCACCCTGACAGGGACCCAGTACTTC. Protein sequence: CSVEYSGTLTGTQYF.

The V call is TRBV20-1, the J call TRBJ1-5, with D possibly matching TRBD1 (5 bases). From germline, CDR1 is DFQATT and CDR2 SNEGSKA (reference sequence). The CDR3 is 14 amino acids. Trimming removed 6 bases from V and 2 bases from J, with 14 bases in between. The CDR3 reads CSAQGTVGNQPQHF. CDR3 nucleotide sequence: TGCAGTGCCCAAGGGACCGTTGGCAATCAGCCCCAGCATTTT.

This clonotype was seen ten or more times. For the CDR3, the DNA is TGTGCCAGCAGCTCCCTCCCCGGAGGAGCGAACGGGGAGCTGTTTTTT. Translation gives CASSSLPGGANGELFF. V gene TRBV7-2 combines with J gene TRBJ2-2, with a possible D match to TRBD2 (5 bases). The CDR3 spans 16 residues. CDR1 and CDR2 (germline): SGHTA, FQGNSA. With 4 bases removed from V and 7 bases from J, the gap between germline ends came to 19 bases.

This clonotype was counted a few times. The chain has TRBV6-5 and TRBJ1-1; 10 nucleotides match TRBD1. Germline V gene sequence: CDR1 MNHEY, CDR2 SVGAGI. The CDR3 length is 14 residues. J was trimmed by 6 bases and V by 6 bases; bases with no gene match: 7. The CDR3 sequence is CASRDGTGVAEAFF. The CDR3 DNA is TGTGCCAGCAGAGACGGGACAGGGGTTGCTGAAGCTTTCTTT.

The chain joins TRBV5-4 to TRBJ1-1, with D unresolved. The germline CDR1 and CDR2 sequences are SGHNT and YYREEE (reference sequence). The ends were cut back, 3 bases at V and 1 base at J, with 10 bases in the middle. There are 14 residues in the CDR3. CDR3 amino acids: CASSWVGRNTEAFF. CDR3 sequence (DNA): TGTGCCAGCAGCTGGGTAGGTCGGAACACTGAAGCTTTCTTT.

This clonotype appeared a single time. V is TRBV19 and J is TRBJ1-1; D perhaps matches TRBD1 (5 bases). V was clipped by 9 bases and J by 2 bases, with 10 bases between them. This CDR3 is 12 amino acids long. Germline assignment: CDR1 LNHDA and CDR2 SQIVND (reference sequence). The CDR3 coding sequence is TGTGCCAGCGGGACTTTCAACACTGAAGCTTTCTTT. This codes for CASGTFNTEAFF.

This clonotype was detected many times. The rearrangement joins TRBV4-3 to TRBJ1-1; unclear D gene. Trimming pared 0 bases from V and 1 base from J, leaving 6 bases between. From germline, CDR1 is LGHNA and CDR2 YSLEER. CDR3 length equals 14 residues. CDR3 sequence (DNA): TGCGCCAGCAGCCAAGAACCCAGGAACACTGAAGCTTTCTTT. The encoded protein is CASSQEPRNTEAFF.

In this sample, this clonotype turned up a few times. The chain carries TRBV20-1 and TRBJ2-1; D is possibly TRBD2 (7 bases). V gave up 6 bases and J gave up 3 bases, with 15 bases separating them. Germline V gene sequence: CDR1 DFQATT, CDR2 SNEGSKA (reference sequence). This CDR3 contains 14 residues. Here the CDR3 DNA reads TGCAGTGCCGGGGGGCGGGGGAACTACAATGAGCAGTTCTTC. Protein product: CSAGGRGNYNEQFF.

The table lists this clonotype with a few counts. The chain recombines TRBV20-1 with TRBJ2-3; no clear D. This CDR3 is built from 11 residues. CDR1 and CDR2 (germline): DFQATT, SNEGSKA (reference sequence). Between the trimmed V and J ends, which lost 8 bases and 4 bases, there was a span of 10 bases. The CDR3 reads CSPRIPDTQYF. In DNA form, the CDR3 reads TGCAGTCCCCGAATCCCAGATACGCAGTATTTT.

This clonotype was found many times. V and J are TRBV7-6 and TRBJ2-7, with D possibly matching TRBD1 (6 bases). V lost 2 bases, J lost 0 bases, and 11 bases lay in between. In germline, CDR1 is SGHVS, CDR2 FNYEAQ. The CDR3 has 15 residues. This chain's CDR3 is CASSLMQGSSYEQYF. For the CDR3, the DNA is TGTGCCAGCAGCTTAATGCAGGGGAGCTCCTACGAGCAGTACTTC.

The sample holds many counts of this clonotype. The chain recombines TRBV6-4 with TRBJ2-1; TRBD1 is a possible D gene (6 bases). The CDR3 sequence is 13 residues long. Between the trimmed V and J ends, which lost 6 bases and 7 bases, there was a span of 13 bases. Germline V gene data show CDR1 as MRHNA and CDR2 as SNTAGT. This CDR3 reads CASSMGAENEQFF. CDR3 bases: TGTGCCAGCAGCATGGGGGCAGAAAATGAGCAGTTCTTC.

This clonotype was seen a handful of times. V gene TRBV12-3 or TRBV12-4 combines with J gene TRBJ2-2; 7 bases agree with TRBD1. The V segment lost 3 bases and the J segment 5 bases; nucleotides outside the gene matches: 3. The CDR3 has 14 amino acids. Written as DNA, the CDR3 is TGTGCCAGCAGTTTCACAGGGGAAACCGGGGAGCTGTTTTTT. Its protein is CASSFTGETGELFF.

This clonotype was seen ten or more times. As DNA, the CDR3 is TGTGCCAGCAGCTTAGCGGGGGTTGGAAGAGAGACCCAGTACTTC. Amino acids: CASSLAGVGRETQYF. The chain employs TRBV7-8 and TRBJ2-5; either TRBD1 or TRBD2 may supply D (5 bases each). CDR3 length equals 15 residues. V lost 0 bases and J lost 4, with 12 bases in between. Per germline, CDR1 SGHVS and CDR2 FQNEAQ.

This clonotype has only a few counts. V gene TRBV19 combines with J gene TRBJ1-2, with D possibly matching TRBD1 (5 bases). CDR1 is LNHDA and CDR2 is SQIVND in the germline V gene (reference sequence). The CDR3 totals 13 residues. Deletions cut 10 bases from V and 7 bases from J, with 19 bases between. Written as DNA, the CDR3 is TGTGCCACCATGAGGGCAGGGCGATCTGGCTACACCTTC. Translating gives CATMRAGRSGYTF.

There are many counts of this clonotype. The rearrangement uses TRBV7-2 and TRBJ1-1; no clear D gene. CDR1 and CDR2 (germline): SGHTA, FQGNSA. Trimming pared 1 base from V and 4 bases from J, leaving 7 bases between. This CDR3 spans 13 amino acids. Here the CDR3 reads CASSLVLGTEAFF. The CDR3 region has the DNA TGTGCCAGCAGCTTAGTGCTGGGCACTGAAGCTTTCTTT.

This clonotype appeared many times. This chain joins TRBV28 and TRBJ1-1; 11 bases agree with TRBD1. With V trimmed by 4 bases and J by 4 bases, 8 bases remained unmatched. The CDR3 runs to 16 residues. The V gene's germline CDR1 is MDHEN and CDR2 SYDVKM. CDR3 nucleotide sequence: TGTGCCAGCAGTTCCACGGACAGGGGGCACGTCACTGAAGCTTTCTTT. Translated, it gives CASSSTDRGHVTEAFF.

This clonotype was picked up many times. V gene TRBV7-3 combines with J gene TRBJ2-6; D is perhaps TRBD2 (6 bases). CDR1 and CDR2 (germline): SGHTA, FQGTGA. V was trimmed by 2 bases and J by 3 bases, leaving 8 bases between them. There are 15 residues in the CDR3. The DNA for the CDR3 is TGTGCCAGCAGCTTAGGGGGAGGTGGGGCCAACGTCCTGACTTTC. Its translation is CASSLGGGGANVLTF.

This clonotype has ten or more counts. This rearrangement joins TRBV12-3 or TRBV12-4 to TRBJ2-1, with D uncertain. This CDR3 has 13 amino acids. V was clipped by 6 bases and J by 7 bases, with 13 bases between them. This CDR3 reads CASSPQGSNEQFF. CDR3 nucleotides: TGTGCCAGCAGCCCCCAAGGAAGTAATGAGCAGTTCTTC.